This T cell receptor (beta chain) was found in a study of cytomegalovirus exposure and HLA in healthy donors. Study-level results: It was 160 or so TCR beta chains that were listed as cytomegalovirus-associated.

The CDR3 loop spans 15 amino acids. V shed 5 bases and J shed 4 bases, with 14 bases lying between them. Germline V gives CDR1 SGHVS, CDR2 FNYEAQ. As for this clone: Its matching antigen is unknown.

The PCR ran on 60 Vbeta and 13 Jbeta primers. Some clones are missing from TCRdb's copy, which holds only in-frame ones; the method was immunoSEQ multiplex PCR. The sample carries about 150,000 clones, 60% to 85% recorded once. The chain employs TRBV7-6 and TRBJ1-4, with D hard to call. The sequence came from a woman aged 40 to 49 in good health and CMV-seronegative. The sample consisted of PBMCs. CDR3 in DNA: TGTGCCAGCAGCGCGGGCGGGAACCATAATGAAAAACTGTTTTTT. Its translation: CASSAGGNHNEKLFF.